The sample holds many counts of the clone carrying this T cell receptor (beta chain). Antigen unknown. Per the authors' pipeline: Building a distant-metastasis classifier for papillary thyroid cancer drew on CDR3 differences across clinicopathological groups. TCRdb re-analyzed the PCR reads using MiXCR. These V and J calls originate from TCRdb's pipeline instead of the authors' own analysis. The sample carries some 22,000 clones, under 30% recorded once. All patients were treatment-naive before thyroid surgery. Germline assignment: CDR1 LNHDA and CDR2 SQIVND (reference sequence). Trimming at V came to 9 bases and at J to 2 bases, leaving 11 bases not matched to a gene. The CDR3 runs 16 residues. The data were obtained in a study of metastatic and nonmetastatic thyroid tumors. Study as a whole: Patients with malignant and benign thyroid disease provided blood and tumor or nodule tissue, whose repertoires were compared. Study-level results: Malignant tumors reportedly showed significantly higher TCR beta diversity than benign nodules in both blood and tumor.

Input material: tumor tissue. This receptor was taken from a male donor with papillary thyroid cancer or a benign thyroid nodule (not recorded which). Some clones in this sample may be carry-over from other donors' samples. The V gene is TRBV19, the J gene TRBJ2-2; 8 bases agree with TRBD1. As DNA, the CDR3 is TGTGCCAGCTCTCGGACAGGGCAATTAAACACCGGGGAGCTGTTTTTT. Translation gives CASSRTGQLNTGELFF.